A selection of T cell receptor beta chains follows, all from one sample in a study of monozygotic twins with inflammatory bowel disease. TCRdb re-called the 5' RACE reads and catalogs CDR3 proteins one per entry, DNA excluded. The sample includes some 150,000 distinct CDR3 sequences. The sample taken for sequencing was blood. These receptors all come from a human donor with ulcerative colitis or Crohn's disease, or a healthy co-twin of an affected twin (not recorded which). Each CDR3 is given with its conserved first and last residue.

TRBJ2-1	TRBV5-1	CASSYTGGTEQFF
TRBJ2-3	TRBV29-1	CSVGRQLTDTQYF
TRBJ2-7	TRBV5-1	CASSFPGPTYEQYF
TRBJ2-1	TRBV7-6	CASSLDVGEQFF
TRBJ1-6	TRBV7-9	CASSLRTGENSPLHF
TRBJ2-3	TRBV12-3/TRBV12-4	CASSSPSDTQYF
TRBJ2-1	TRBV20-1	CSAVRGGTYNEQFF
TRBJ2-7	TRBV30	CAEGEAGEQYF
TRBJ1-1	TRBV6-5	CASSYLSGANTEAFF
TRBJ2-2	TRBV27	CASWGVLGELFF
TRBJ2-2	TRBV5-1	CASSSSEEANTGELFF
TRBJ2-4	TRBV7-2	CASSLARGNIQYF
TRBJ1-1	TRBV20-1	CSATNSVDTEAFF
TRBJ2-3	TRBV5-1	CASSPESLGRGDDTQYF
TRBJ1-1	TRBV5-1	CASSPHRGRVTEAFF
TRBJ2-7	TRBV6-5	CASSYSPYTYEQYF
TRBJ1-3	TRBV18	CASSPQPTTGTGNTIYF
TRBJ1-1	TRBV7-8	CASSSHDRGRDEAFF
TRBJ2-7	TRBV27	CASSPGTVSYEQYF
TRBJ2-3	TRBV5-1	CASSFQGPDTQYF
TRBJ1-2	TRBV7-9	CASSLGLQGYTF
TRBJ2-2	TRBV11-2	CASSRGAGQRNTGELFF
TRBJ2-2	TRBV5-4	CASRDRENTGELFF
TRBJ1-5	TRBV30	CAWSRTGGTGGQPQHF
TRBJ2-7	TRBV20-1	CSARDSGTESSHEQYF
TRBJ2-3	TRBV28	CASSSRTDTQYF
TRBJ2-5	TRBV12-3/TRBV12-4	CASSFKEETQYF
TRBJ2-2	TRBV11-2	CASSYRTSGSPGELFF
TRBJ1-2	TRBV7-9	CASSSRTGSGYTF
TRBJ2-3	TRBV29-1	CSVDMYSTDTQYF
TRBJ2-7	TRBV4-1	CASSQGGGGPRTGEQYF
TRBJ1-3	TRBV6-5	CASSYSNPYSGNTIYF
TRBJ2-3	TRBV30	CAWSVKLWDTDTQYF
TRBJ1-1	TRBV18	CASSLRTGRNTEAFF
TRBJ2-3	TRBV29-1	CSVASGGTKDTQYF
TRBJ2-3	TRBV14	CASSPLSHDTQYF
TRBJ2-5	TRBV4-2	CASSQGLAAQETQYF
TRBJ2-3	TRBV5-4	CASSLDGGRASDTQYF
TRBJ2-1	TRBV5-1	CASSPRQGAGEQFF
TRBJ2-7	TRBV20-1	CSARDPLYEQYF
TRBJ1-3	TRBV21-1	CASSKGGTISGNTIYF
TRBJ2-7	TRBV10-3	CAIRASGTGFYEQYF
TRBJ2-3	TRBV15	CATSRNFAVSNTQYF
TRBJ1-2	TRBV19	CASTKGQALGYTF
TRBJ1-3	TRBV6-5	CASSSVGPSSGNTIYF
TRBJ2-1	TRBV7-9	CASSLWAGGGNEQFF
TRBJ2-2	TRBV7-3	CASSPISSSGELFF
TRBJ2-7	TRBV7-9	CASSLKGEQYF
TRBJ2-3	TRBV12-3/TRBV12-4	CASSQTGSADTQYF
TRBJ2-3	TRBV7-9	CASSLNAGAHTDTQYF
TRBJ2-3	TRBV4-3	CASSQGDQPYF
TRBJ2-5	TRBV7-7	CASSLGLAGTETHYF
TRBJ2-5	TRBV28	CASSFPGGETQYF
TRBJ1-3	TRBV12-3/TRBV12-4	CASSDSWSGIRNTIYF
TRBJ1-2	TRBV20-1	CSAGGQVEGYTF
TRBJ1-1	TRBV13	CASSLSSKRNTEAFF
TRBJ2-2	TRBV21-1	CASSAHRFGNTGELFF
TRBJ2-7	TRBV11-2	CASSLNWGPSEQYF
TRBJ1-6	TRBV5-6	CASSLAPAAAGNSPLHF